Given below is one TCR beta chain in context. Here immunoSEQ multiplex PCR was the method, and the copy in TCRdb shows in-frame clones only, minus some. Here the sample spans approximately 280,000 clones, roughly 86% being singletons. CDR1 is SGHNT, CDR2 YYREEE, per germline (reference sequence). The CDR3 contains 13 residues. The V end lost 4 bases, the J end lost 5 bases, and 10 bases lay between the germline ends. The entry originates in a study of blood T cell repertoires in COVID-19. About the study: The United States, Italy and Spain were the sources of the acute and convalescent COVID-19 samples. Nucleic acid was either cDNA or gDNA, and it came from T cells, B-cell-depleted T cells, or PBMCs.

Cohort placement rested on clinical history that participants reported themselves. Among Cohort 3 donors, those recovered had two negative PCRs, clearance, or symptom resolution. The sequencing input was PBMCs or T cells enriched from blood (not recorded which). The V and J genes are TRBV5-4 and TRBJ2-1; the D is unclear. The TCR originated in a woman aged 55-69 years who had recovered from COVID-19. The CDR3 sequence is CASSQIEHNEQFF. CDR3 in DNA: TGTGCCAGCAGCCAAATAGAACACAATGAGCAGTTCTTC.